The 19 T cell receptor beta chains in this list originate from one sample, sequenced in a study of T-cell reconstitution after alpha-beta-depleted transplantation in children. This sample's TCRbeta library carried unique molecular identifier barcodes. MiXCR, applied by TCRdb to the PCR reads, yields one record per CDR3 protein. In the table there are 360,000 or so distinct CDR3 sequences, roughly 22% of which are singletons. The starting material was PBMCs from the stem cell graft donor, obtained from the stem cell graft. Source of these receptors: a human donor who donated a stem cell graft to a child with acute myeloid leukemia.

This clonotype was observed a single time. The chain couples TRBV2 to TRBJ2-7, with D perhaps matching TRBD1 (6 bases). This CDR3 spans 14 amino acids. Trimming took off 6 bases at V and 1 base at J, with 13 bases between the two ends. Germline V gives CDR1 SNHLY, CDR2 FYNNEI. CDR3 sequence reads: CASRIRTASYEQYF. DNA for the CDR3: TGTGCCAGCAGGATTAGGACAGCTTCCTACGAGCAGTACTTC. The complete variable domain, with remaining parts taken from reference TRBV2 and TRBJ2-7, reads EPEVTQTPSHQVTQMGQEVILRCVPISNHLYFYWYRQILGQKVEFLVSFYNNEISEKSEIFDDQFSVERPDGSNFTLKIRSTKLEDSAMYFCASRIRTASYEQYFGPGTRLTVT.

This clonotype occurred a few times. The chain recombines TRBV20-1 with TRBJ1-4; D remains ambiguous. V shed 6 bases and J shed 5 bases, with 4 bases lying between them. CDR1 and CDR2 (germline): DFQATT, SNEGSKA (reference sequence). This CDR3 region has 10 residues. The CDR3 DNA follows: TGCAGTGCGGAAAATGAAAAACTGTTTTTT. It codes for CSAENEKLFF.

The chain is built from TRBV7-3 and TRBJ2-6, with unresolved D. V was shortened by 4 bases and J by 0 bases, with 7 bases between the two germline ends. The CDR3 has 15 amino acids. Germline-derived CDR1 and CDR2 are SGHTA and FQGTGA. This chain's CDR3 is CASSSLHSGANVLTF. The CDR3 bases are TGTGCCAGCAGCTCCCTCCACTCTGGGGCCAACGTCCTGACTTTC.

The chain joins TRBV7-2 to TRBJ2-7; a possible D gene is TRBD1 (6 bases). Trimming removed 5 bases at V and 2 bases at J, with 10 bases between. This CDR3 is 13 amino acids long. CDR1 and CDR2 (germline): SGHTA, FQGNSA. The CDR3 here is CASSPWTAYEQYF. In DNA, the CDR3 is TGTGCCAGCAGCCCGTGGACAGCCTACGAGCAGTACTTC.

This clonotype was recorded a few times. The chain uses TRBV20-1 and TRBJ1-5, with D tentatively TRBD1 (6 bases). Per germline, CDR1 DFQATT and CDR2 SNEGSKA (reference sequence). The CDR3 has 13 residues. V dropped 1 base and J dropped 4 bases, with 8 bases sitting between them. The CDR3 DNA reads TGCAGTGCTAGAGCCACAGGGAATCAGCCCCAGCATTTT. Residues: CSARATGNQPQHF.

The V and J genes are TRBV29-1 and TRBJ2-1, with 10 nucleotides matching TRBD2. The ends lost 3 bases at V and 6 bases at J; junction bases unmatched: 14. CDR3 length equals 17 residues. The germline gives CDR1 SQVTM, CDR2 ANQGSEA. The CDR3 DNA follows: TGCAGCGTTGATGGTTTAGGGGCTAGCGGGAGAGGCAATGAGCAGTTCTTC. Translation gives CSVDGLGASGRGNEQFF.

This clonotype showed up just a few times. The chain joins TRBV5-1 to TRBJ2-3, with 8 nucleotides matching TRBD2. CDR1 is SGHRS and CDR2 is YFSETQ in the germline V gene. There are 15 residues in the CDR3. With V trimmed by 3 bases and J by 4 bases, 7 bases remained unmatched. This CDR3 reads CASSSGAGEADTQYF. In nucleotides, the CDR3 is TGCGCCAGCAGCTCCGGAGCGGGAGAGGCAGATACGCAGTATTTT.

This clonotype has a count of ten or more. V usage is TRBV12-3 or TRBV12-4 and J usage is TRBJ1-1; D is unresolved. This CDR3 is built from 14 residues. Trimming cost V 6 bases and J 0 bases, with 11 bases left between them. The CDR3 DNA reads as TGTGCCAGCAGCCTGACACCTATGAACACTGAAGCTTTCTTT. This codes for CASSLTPMNTEAFF.

This clonotype was counted between two and nine times. V usage is TRBV4-1 and J usage is TRBJ2-5; D unclear. CDR3 size: 14 residues. The ends were cut back, 2 bases at V and 5 bases at J, with 12 bases in the middle. Germline V gene data show CDR1 as MGHRA and CDR2 as YSYEKL. DNA for the CDR3: TGCGCCAGCAGCCAATTTGGATACGGGGAGACCCAGTACTTC. Amino acid sequence: CASSQFGYGETQYF.

This CDR3 reads CASSLRPAGAGEQYF. In DNA form, the CDR3 reads TGTGCCAGCAGTCTGAGACCAGCGGGAGCGGGGGAGCAGTACTTC. The rearrangement links TRBV12-3 or TRBV12-4 to TRBJ2-7, with 8 bases identical to TRBD2. V lost 5 bases and J lost 7; bases outside the gene matches: 13. The CDR3 contains 15 residues.

This clonotype was recorded many times. This chain uses TRBV6-5 with TRBJ1-1; 7 bases agree with TRBD1. V lost 2 bases and J lost 1; bases outside the gene matches: 1. The CDR3 extends over 14 amino acids. Germline CDR1 is MNHEY and CDR2 is SVGAGI. CDR3 nucleotides: TGTGCCAGCAGTTACGACAGGGCGAACACTGAAGCTTTCTTT. Protein: CASSYDRANTEAFF.

V and J are TRBV7-2 and TRBJ2-7; the D gene could be TRBD1 or TRBD2 (5 bases each). Germline V gene sequence: CDR1 SGHTA, CDR2 FQGNSA. The V gene lost 1 base and the J gene lost 7 bases, with 14 bases spanning the gap. The CDR3 covers 14 residues. CDR3 in DNA: TGTGCCAGCAGCTTAGGGGGGACCGATGGGGAGCAGTACTTC. As protein: CASSLGGTDGEQYF.

In its sample, this clonotype was seen a few times. The rearrangement links TRBV13 to TRBJ2-7; D is possibly TRBD1 or TRBD2 (5 bases each). Germline CDR1 PRHDT, CDR2 FYEKMQ (reference sequence). This CDR3 has 14 amino acids. Between the trimmed V and J ends, which lost 2 bases and 2 bases, there was a span of 10 bases. In nucleotides, the CDR3 is TGTGCCAGCAGCTTAATAGGGACCACCTACGAGCAGTACTTC. It codes for CASSLIGTTYEQYF. The whole variable domain, remainder taken from reference TRBV13 and TRBJ2-7, is AAGVIQSPRHLIKEKRETATLKCYPIPRHDTVYWYQQGPGQDPQFLISFYEKMQSDKGSIPDRFSAQQFSDYHSELNMSSLELGDSALYFCASSLIGTTYEQYFGPGTRLTVT.

J is TRBJ1-1 and V is TRBV27; D not resolved. This CDR3 has 14 amino acids. The germline gives CDR1 MNHEY, CDR2 SMNVEV (reference sequence). Trimming removed 3 bases from V and 2 bases from J, with 10 bases in between. The CDR3 nucleotides are TGTGCCAGCAGTTTCGGTGACGGAAACACTGAAGCTTTCTTT. Its translation is CASSFGDGNTEAFF.

This clonotype was observed at least ten times. J is TRBJ2-7 and V is TRBV12-3 or TRBV12-4, with TRBD2 matching 13 bases. The CDR3 covers 15 residues. Germline trimming cut 4 bases from V and 6 bases from J; bases unmatched to any gene: 6. CDR3 DNA sequence: TGTGCCAGCAGTTGGACTAGCGGGAGTTGGAGCGAGCAGTACTTC. It encodes CASSWTSGSWSEQYF.

V is TRBV4-1 and J is TRBJ1-4; 9 bases map to TRBD1. Germline loops: CDR1 MGHRA, CDR2 YSYEKL. V trimming: 5 bases; J trimming: 7 bases; junction bases outside the gene matches: 8. The CDR3 covers 15 residues. The CDR3 protein is CASSLPGQGSEKLFF. The CDR3 region has the DNA TGCGCCAGCAGCTTACCGGGACAGGGTAGTGAAAAACTGTTTTTT.

This clonotype occurred many times. J is TRBJ2-4 and V is TRBV20-1; TRBD2 is a possible D gene (6 bases). The CDR3 contains 15 residues. Germline CDR1 is DFQATT and CDR2 is SNEGSKA (reference sequence). V was clipped by 5 bases and J by 0 bases, with 14 bases between them. CDR3 DNA: TGCAGTGCTCATAGCGGTAGACTAGCCAAAAACATTCAGTACTTC. Translated: CSAHSGRLAKNIQYF.

The chain combines TRBV2 with TRBJ2-1; possibly TRBD2 for D (6 bases). The CDR3 has 14 residues. Trimming pared 7 bases from V and 0 bases from J, leaving 10 bases between. CDR1 is SNHLY, CDR2 FYNNEI, per germline. This chain's CDR3 is CASNPAGSYNEQFF. As DNA, the CDR3 is TGTGCCAGCAACCCAGCGGGCTCCTACAATGAGCAGTTCTTC.

This sequence joins TRBV10-3 and TRBJ1-5; no firm D call. Germline CDR1 is ENHRY and CDR2 is SYGVKD. This CDR3 has 14 amino acids. V gave up 2 bases and J gave up 4 bases, with 9 bases separating them. CDR3 in amino acids: CAISEGRINQPQHF. In DNA form, the CDR3 reads TGTGCCATCAGTGAGGGTCGGATTAATCAGCCCCAGCATTTT.